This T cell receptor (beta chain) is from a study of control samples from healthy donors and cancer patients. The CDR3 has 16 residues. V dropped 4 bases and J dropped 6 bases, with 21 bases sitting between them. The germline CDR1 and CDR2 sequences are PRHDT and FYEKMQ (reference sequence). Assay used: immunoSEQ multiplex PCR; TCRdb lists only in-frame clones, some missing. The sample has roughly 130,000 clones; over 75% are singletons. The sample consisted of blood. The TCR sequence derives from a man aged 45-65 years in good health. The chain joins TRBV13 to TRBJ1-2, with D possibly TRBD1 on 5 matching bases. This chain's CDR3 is CASSSGLKLTEDGYTF. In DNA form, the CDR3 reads TGTGCCAGCAGCTCGGGGCTCAAGTTGACCGAAGATGGCTACACCTTC.